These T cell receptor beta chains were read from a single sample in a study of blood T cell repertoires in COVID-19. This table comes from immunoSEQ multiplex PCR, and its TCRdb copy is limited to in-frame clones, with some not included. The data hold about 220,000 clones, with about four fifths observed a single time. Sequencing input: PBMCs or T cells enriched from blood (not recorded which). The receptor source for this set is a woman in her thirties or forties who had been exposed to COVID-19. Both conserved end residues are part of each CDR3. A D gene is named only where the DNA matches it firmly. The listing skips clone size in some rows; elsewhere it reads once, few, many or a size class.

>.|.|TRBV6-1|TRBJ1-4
CASSERSATNEKLFF
TGTGCCAGCAGTGAAAGGAGCGCAACTAATGAAAAACTGTTTTTT
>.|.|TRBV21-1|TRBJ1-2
CASSKADAGINYGYTF
TGTGCCAGCAGCAAAGCTGACGCAGGGATCAACTATGGCTACACCTTC
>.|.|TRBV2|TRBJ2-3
CASSKLTSTDTQYF
TGTGCCAGCAGTAAGCTTACTAGCACAGATACGCAGTATTTT
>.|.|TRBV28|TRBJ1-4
CASSRGGVQEEKLFF
TGTGCCAGCAGCCGAGGGGGGGTACAGGAGGAAAAACTGTTTTTT
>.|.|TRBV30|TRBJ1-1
CAWMWAGARGGEAFF
TGTGCCTGGATGTGGGCAGGGGCTCGGGGGGGTGAAGCTTTCTTT
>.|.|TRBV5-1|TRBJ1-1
CASSTDSLNTEAFF
TGCGCCAGCAGCACGGACAGTTTGAACACTGAAGCTTTCTTT
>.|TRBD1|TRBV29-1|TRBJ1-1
CSSRQGATEAFF
TGCAGCTCTAGGCAGGGGGCCACTGAAGCTTTCTTT
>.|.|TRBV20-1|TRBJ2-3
CSASRLARDTQYF
TGCAGTGCTAGTCGGCTAGCGAGAGATACGCAGTATTTT
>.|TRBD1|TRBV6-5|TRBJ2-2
CASSWDRDSGELFF
TGTGCCAGCAGTTGGGACAGGGACTCCGGGGAGCTGTTTTTT
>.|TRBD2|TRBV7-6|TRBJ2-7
CASSLDSGGYEQYF
TGTGCCAGCAGCTTGGATAGCGGGGGATACGAGCAGTACTTC
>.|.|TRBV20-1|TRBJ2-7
CSASRGSEQYF
TGCAGTGCTAGTAGGGGTTCCGAGCAGTACTTC
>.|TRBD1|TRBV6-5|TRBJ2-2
CASSDRAHTGELFF
TGTGCCAGCAGCGACAGGGCTCACACCGGGGAGCTGTTTTTT
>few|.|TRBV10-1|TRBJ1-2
CATLGGYTF
TGCGCCACCCTAGGTGGCTACACCTTC
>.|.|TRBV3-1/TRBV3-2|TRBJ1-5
CASSQDSGVQPQHF
TGTGCCAGCAGCCAAGACTCGGGGGTTCAGCCCCAGCATTTT
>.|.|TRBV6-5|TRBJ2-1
CASSYSGRGMFVQFF
TGTGCCAGCAGTTACTCGGGCAGGGGAATGTTCGTGCAGTTCTTC
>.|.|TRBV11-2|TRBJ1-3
CASGGPLSSGNTIYF
TGTGCCAGCGGAGGGCCGCTAAGCTCTGGAAACACCATATATTTT
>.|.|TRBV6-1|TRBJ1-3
CASSENRGSGNTIYF
TGTGCCAGCAGTGAAAACCGAGGCTCTGGAAACACCATATATTTT
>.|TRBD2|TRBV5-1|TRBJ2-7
CASSWTPSGTYEQYF
TGCGCCAGCAGCTGGACCCCTAGCGGAACCTACGAGCAGTACTTC
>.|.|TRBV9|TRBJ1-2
CASSVGGDPKVGYTF
TGTGCCAGCAGCGTAGGGGGGGACCCTAAGGTTGGCTACACCTTC
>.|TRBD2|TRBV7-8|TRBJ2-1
CASSLLSSGGAEQFF
TGTGCCAGCAGCTTACTCTCTAGCGGGGGGGCTGAGCAGTTCTTC
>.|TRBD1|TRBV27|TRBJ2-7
CASSLRTGYEQYF
TGTGCCAGCAGTTTACGGACAGGTTACGAGCAGTACTTC
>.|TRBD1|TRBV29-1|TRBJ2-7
CSAAPGQGYEQYF
TGCAGCGCAGCCCCGGGACAGGGCTACGAGCAGTACTTC
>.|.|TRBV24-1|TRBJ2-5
CATSDGHQETQYF
TGTGCCACCAGTGATGGCCACCAAGAGACCCAGTACTTC
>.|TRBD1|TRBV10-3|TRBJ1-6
CATRPADRENNSPLHF
TGTGCCACTCGACCCGCCGACAGGGAAAATAATTCACCCCTCCACTTT
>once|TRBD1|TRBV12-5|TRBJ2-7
CASGTGQGAYEQYF
TGTGCTAGTGGGACGGGACAGGGAGCCTACGAGCAGTACTTC
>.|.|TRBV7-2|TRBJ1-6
CASTIPMSYNSPLHF
TGTGCCAGCACTATCCCGATGTCCTATAATTCACCCCTCCACTTT
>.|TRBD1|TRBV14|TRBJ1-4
CASSQAGGLEKLFF
TGTGCCAGCAGCCAAGCAGGGGGGCTTGAAAAACTGTTTTTT
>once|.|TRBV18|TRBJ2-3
CASSRRPGLPSSDTQYF
TGTGCCAGCTCACGACGCCCGGGACTCCCTTCATCAGATACGCAGTATTTT
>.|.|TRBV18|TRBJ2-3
CASSGFDGGTDTQYF
TGTGCCAGCTCAGGGTTTGACGGGGGCACAGATACGCAGTATTTT
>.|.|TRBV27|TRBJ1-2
CASSKPGGYGYTF
TGTGCCAGCAGTAAGCCGGGAGGCTATGGCTACACCTTC
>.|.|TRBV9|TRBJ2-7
CASSREANPVEQYF
TGTGCCAGCAGCAGGGAGGCGAATCCCGTCGAGCAGTACTTC
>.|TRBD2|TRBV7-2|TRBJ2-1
CASSLGTSTYNEQFF
TGTGCCAGCAGCTTAGGGACTAGCACCTACAATGAGCAGTTCTTC
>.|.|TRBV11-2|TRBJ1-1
CASTETGVRPEAFF
TGTGCCAGCACCGAGACGGGGGTGAGACCTGAAGCTTTCTTT
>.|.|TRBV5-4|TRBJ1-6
CASSSDSLNSPLHF
TGTGCCAGCAGCTCCGACAGCTTGAATTCACCCCTCCACTTT
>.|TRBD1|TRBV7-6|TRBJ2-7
CASSLATGSSYEQYF
TGTGCCAGCAGCTTAGCGACAGGGAGCTCCTACGAGCAGTACTTC
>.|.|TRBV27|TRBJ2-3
CASTPRLGGDTQYF
TGTGCCAGCACCCCTCGACTAGGTGGAGATACGCAGTATTTT
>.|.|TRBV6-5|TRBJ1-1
CASSLVEMNTEAFF
TGTGCCAGCAGTCTAGTAGAAATGAACACTGAAGCTTTCTTT
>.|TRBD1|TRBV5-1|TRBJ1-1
CASSLDRALNTEAFF
TGCGCCAGCAGCCTGGACAGGGCATTGAACACTGAAGCTTTCTTT
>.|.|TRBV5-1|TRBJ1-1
CASNSYTEAFF
TGCGCCTCCAACAGCTACACTGAAGCTTTCTTT
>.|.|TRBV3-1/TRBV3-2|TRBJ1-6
CASSQGQPNSPLHF
TGTGCCAGCAGCCAAGGACAGCCGAATTCACCCCTCCACTTT
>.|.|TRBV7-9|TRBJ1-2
CASSPGGAEGSSYGYTF
TGTGCCAGCAGCCCCGGAGGGGCGGAGGGCTCCTCCTATGGCTACACCTTC
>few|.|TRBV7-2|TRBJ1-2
CASSLGGYGYTF
TGTGCCAGCAGCTTAGGAGGATATGGCTACACCTTC
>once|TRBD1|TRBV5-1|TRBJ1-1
CASSLAPDRANTEAFF
TGCGCCAGCAGCTTGGCTCCCGACAGGGCTAACACTGAAGCTTTCTTT
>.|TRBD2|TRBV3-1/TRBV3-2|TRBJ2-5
CASSPWVAGDQETQYF
TGTGCCAGCAGCCCCTGGGTAGCGGGGGACCAAGAGACCCAGTACTTC
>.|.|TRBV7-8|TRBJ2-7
CASSLVGRARSYEQYF
TGTGCCAGCAGCTTAGTGGGCAGGGCCCGCTCCTACGAGCAGTACTTC
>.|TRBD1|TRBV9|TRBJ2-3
CASSPTGQVMGADTQYF
TGTGCCAGCAGCCCAACCGGACAGGTCATGGGAGCGGATACGCAGTATTTT
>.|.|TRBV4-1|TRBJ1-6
CASSQEGGAASPLHF
TGCGCCAGCAGCCAAGAGGGGGGGGCGGCTTCACCCCTCCACTTT
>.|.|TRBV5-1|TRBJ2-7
CASSLGEGYEQYF
TGCGCCAGCAGCTTGGGTGAGGGCTACGAGCAGTACTTC
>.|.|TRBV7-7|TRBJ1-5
CASSRGSNQPQHF
TGTGCCAGCAGCCGGGGTAGCAATCAGCCCCAGCATTTT
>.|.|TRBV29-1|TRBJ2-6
CSVGAGGANVLTF
TGCAGCGTTGGGGCGGGCGGGGCCAACGTCCTGACTTTC
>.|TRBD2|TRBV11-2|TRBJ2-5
CASSLGGGFEETQYF
TGTGCCAGCAGCTTAGGGGGGGGATTTGAAGAGACCCAGTACTTC
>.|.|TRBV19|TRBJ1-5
CASSASRDSQQPQHF
TGTGCCAGTAGCGCTTCTCGGGACTCCCAACAGCCCCAGCATTTT
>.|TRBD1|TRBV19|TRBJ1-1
CASSIEATGGWDTEAFF
TGTGCCAGTAGTATAGAGGCGACAGGGGGCTGGGACACTGAAGCTTTCTTT
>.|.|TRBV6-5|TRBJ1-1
CASREVLNTEAFF
TGTGCCAGCAGGGAGGTCCTGAACACTGAAGCTTTCTTT